This T cell receptor (beta chain) came from a study of identical twins. This clonotype was seen a few times. Antigen: not known. A universal primer site arose from template switching, and cDNA bore unique molecular identifiers. One entry per CDR3 protein, called by TCRdb with MiXCR from the 5' RACE reads. The sample carries hundreds of thousands of distinct CDR3 sequences, 9% to 15% recorded once. Study findings and constraints: Beta clonotypes that were abundant in cord blood contained fewer insertions, a pattern absent from memory repertoires. A cross-sectional statistical analysis, not follow-up of the same donors, supported the conclusions.

Germline loops: CDR1 MNHEY, CDR2 SVGAGI. This CDR3 spans 14 amino acids. Trimming took 0 bases from V and 8 from J, leaving 10 bases between them. The same data also went into a second study, on yellow fever vaccine responses in identical twins.

The receptor's source is a woman aged 18-29 years in good health. Sequences were obtained from PBMCs. The chain uses TRBV6-5 and TRBJ1-4; D gene ambiguous. In nucleotides, the CDR3 is TGTGCCAGCAGTTACTCAAGGGTAGGGGAAAAACTGTTTTTT. Translation gives CASSYSRVGEKLFF.